The clone carrying this TCR beta chain was observed a handful of times. The junction shows a germline mismatch at one end, possibly a read error. The data derive from a study of blood T cell repertoires in COVID-19. Germline V CDR1 and CDR2: SNHLY, FYNNEI. This CDR3 comprises 14 residues. Each participant's cohort was designated according to participant-reported clinical history. Resolution of symptoms, clearance, or two negative PCRs was present in recovered Cohort 3 donors. Authors' methods: Reference gene primer amplification in the assay estimated nucleated cell counts. Measured with immunoSEQ multiplex PCR; TCRdb has only the in-frame clones, and not every one. The V and J calls and clone size come from that table; D and trimming were worked out from the DNA. In the table there are under 300,000 clones, approximately 90% of which are singletons.

Sample: PBMCs or T cells enriched from blood (not recorded which). This receptor was taken from a man aged 35 to 55 who had recovered from COVID-19. The V and J genes are TRBV2 and TRBJ1-1; weak D call: TRBD1 (5 bases). CDR3: CASSKAEGDTEAFF. In DNA, the CDR3 is TGTGCCAGCAGTAAAGCAGAAGGGGACACTGAAGCTTTCTTT.